The subject of this entry is one T cell receptor (beta chain). This receptor's antigen is unknown. The sample holds no much larger clone one base away, and base qualities are not on file. The data stem from a study of CD8+ T cells in alopecia areata (dated by TCRdb to 2016 to 2019). Turning to the overall study: The treated patients took part in an open-label pilot trial in which moderate-to-severe alopecia areata was treated with oral tofacitinib at 5 to 10 mg twice daily. Scalp clonality was compared across normal scalp (n=4), patchy alopecia areata scalp (n=8), and alopecia totalis/universalis scalp (n=8). In treated patients, disease severity was measured using the SALT score, which gives the percentage of scalp surface area affected. Patients on tofacitinib were biopsied at baseline and after 4 and 24 weeks of treatment, and several of the patients also had a later scalp biopsy. The study used high-throughput TCRbeta sequencing to examine T cell clonal expansion in alopecia areata, in both the C3H/HeJ mouse model and human patients. Amplification of TCRbeta CDR3 regions was done by immunoSEQ multiplex PCR using 35 Vbeta forward primers and 13 Jbeta reverse primers. Patients received tofacitinib for 6 to 18 months and were then followed off drug for 6 months to check for delayed response and recurrence. RNA was obtained with the PAXgene miRNA kit for fixed scalp, the miRNeasy kit for PBMCs, and the RNeasy kit for mouse skin. Scalp tissue and sorted CD4+ and CD8+ peripheral blood T cells from patchy and totalis/universalis alopecia areata patients and from healthy controls were covered by human TCRbeta sequencing. General conclusions and limits of the study: Unlike mouse skin, which is dominated by gammadelta T cells, normal human skin has resident alphabeta T cells that are also sequenced, and this complicates analysis of the scalp TCR repertoire. The treated cohort was small, with a single nonresponder, so links between baseline CD8+ expansion and response need larger studies. Many expanded lesional clones persisted in scalp and blood during tofacitinib treatment, which may partly explain relapse after stopping treatment. Shared TCR sequences between patients were less evident than in mice, which may be partly attributable to HLA diversity in the patient population. Lesional scalp, especially in alopecia totalis/universalis, showed higher clonality and more expanded CD8+ clones than normal scalp, suggesting antigenic drive. Scalp clonality and the number of expanded CD8+ clones among the top 100 scalp clones were significantly decreased by tofacitinib.

The receptor library was made with the immunoSEQ multiplex PCR assay. RNA was extracted from all samples and reverse transcribed into cDNA as template for TCR sequencing. First-strand cDNA was synthesized using SuperScript III with a 2:1 mix of oligo-dT and random hexamers. A synthetic immune receptor repertoire was used to measure amplification bias, and any remaining bias was corrected computationally. The study's processing was this. Raw reads were preprocessed to remove errors, and CDR3 was defined according to IMGT conventions as the region from the conserved cysteine to phenylalanine. To get clonality, Shannon entropy was normalized by log2 of the number of productive unique TCRs and the result was subtracted from 1. Whether each scalp clone was CD4 or CD8 was inferred by checking scalp TCRbeta sequences against the CD4 and CD8 repertoires from sorted blood. TCRdb obtained this table from immuneACCESS and retained in-frame rearrangements with V and J assigned. These tables miss some clones; where compared with another copy, unresolved V genes account for less than half of the shortfall, and the remainder is unexplained. That table is the source of V, J and clone size, and D and trimming were worked out from the DNA. The sample table contains about 42,000 clones; only one count was recorded for around 71% of them. The ten biggest clones cover about a fifth of the sample.

CDR1 and CDR2 are drawn from the germline V gene: SQVTM, ANQGSEA. V and J are truncated by 0 bases and 1 base respectively, leaving an intervening sequence of 16 bases. The CDR3 runs 17 amino acids, cysteine and phenylalanine included. The CDR3 DNA has 51 bases and is translated from base 1. The time point label, read with the paper, signifies: around 29 days on oral tofacitinib. The treatment or condition label, read with the paper, signifies: oral pan-JAK inhibitor, 5-10 mg twice daily. Peripheral blood and lesional scalp punch biopsies were obtained from patients with alopecia areata. PBMCs were isolated by density centrifugation and stained for CD3, CD4 and CD8, and CD4+ and CD8+ T cells were sorted on a FACSAria.

This receptor was identified in a human donor with alopecia areata. The chain was built from TRBV29-1 and TRBJ2-1; the D gene is unclear. Sequencing used CD8+ T cells sorted from blood, obtained at week 4, from a patient treated with tofacitinib. The encoded CDR3 is CSVEDQEYKHSYNEQFF. The nucleotides are TGCAGCGTTGAAGATCAAGAATACAAGCATTCCTACAATGAGCAGTTCTTC.